These 13 T cell receptor beta chains were sequenced from one sample in a study of glioma-infiltrating T cells. TCR alpha and beta CDR3 regions were amplified from RNA using iRepertoire nested multiplex PCR. Using its own MiXCR run on the multiplex PCR reads, TCRdb lists one record per CDR3 protein. The sample consists of 300,000 to 400,000 distinct CDR3 sequences, roughly two fifths of them appearing once. The sample comprised glioma tissue, nonneoplastic brain tissue, or PBMCs (not recorded which). All receptors derive from a human donor with low-grade glioma or glioblastoma, undergoing nonglioma brain surgery, or in good health (not recorded which).

The rearrangement uses TRBV7-9 and TRBJ2-5; D gene ambiguous. Between the trimmed V and J ends, which lost 1 base and 5 bases, there was a span of 14 bases. The CDR3 consists of 15 residues. Germline V gives CDR1 SEHNR, CDR2 FQNEAQ (reference sequence). The CDR3: CASSLGTLIGETQYF. In nucleotides, the CDR3 is TGTGCCAGCAGCTTAGGAACGCTCATCGGGGAGACCCAGTACTTC. Using reference TRBV7-9 and TRBJ2-5 for the parts outside the CDR3, the full variable domain is DTGVSQNPRHKITKRGQNVTFRCDPISEHNRLYWYRQTLGQGPEFLTYFQNEAQLEKSRLLSDRFSAERPKGSFSTLEIQRTEQGDSAMYLCASSLGTLIGETQYFGPGTRLLVL.

CDR3: CATSETTSGRYNEQFF. The DNA of the CDR3 is TGTGCCACCAGTGAGACCACTAGCGGGAGGTACAATGAGCAGTTCTTC. The chain recombines TRBV24-1 with TRBJ2-1, with 12 bases identical to TRBD2. From germline, CDR1 is KGHDR and CDR2 SFDVKD. After removal of 4 bases from V and 4 bases from J, the junction contained 4 bases not matched to a gene. The CDR3 sequence is 16 residues long.

The chain links TRBV4-1 to TRBJ2-1; the match to TRBD2 covers 11 bases. In germline, CDR1 is MGHRA, CDR2 YSYEKL. This CDR3 has 18 residues. After removal of 0 bases from V and 4 bases from J, the junction contained 8 bases not matched to a gene. The CDR3 DNA reads as TGCGCCAGCAGCCAAGATGATGCGGGACTAGCGGAATACAATGAGCAGTTCTTC. Its translation: CASSQDDAGLAEYNEQFF.

The chain uses TRBV15 and TRBJ2-1; 9 nucleotides align to TRBD2. This CDR3 has 15 residues. With V trimmed by 4 bases and J by 7 bases, 8 bases remained unmatched. CDR1 and CDR2 from the germline V gene are LNHNV and YYDKDF (reference sequence). CDR3 residues: CATSTGAGGPNEQFF. The CDR3 DNA reads as TGTGCCACCAGCACGGGCGCGGGAGGGCCGAATGAGCAGTTCTTC.

This chain joins TRBV6-2 or TRBV6-3 and TRBJ2-5, with 10 positions matching TRBD1. V shed 8 bases and J 1 base; nucleotides not matched to a gene: 7. The CDR3 is 15 amino acids. Germline values: CDR1 MNHEY, CDR2 SVGEGT. The CDR3 coding sequence is TGTGCCAGCGGTCGACGGGACAGGGGCCAAGAGACCCAGTACTTC. Its protein is CASGRRDRGQETQYF.

The chain couples TRBV9 to TRBJ1-1; D may be TRBD1 (5 bases). The CDR3 consists of 15 residues. CDR1 is SGDLS and CDR2 is YYNGEE in the germline V gene. With 1 base removed from V and 5 bases from J, the gap between germline ends came to 15 bases. CDR3 region: CASSVNPKGKTEAFF. The CDR3 nucleotides read TGTGCCAGCAGCGTAAACCCGAAGGGGAAAACTGAAGCTTTCTTT. Full variable domain (remainder filled in from reference TRBV9 and TRBJ1-1): DSGVTQTPKHLITATGQRVTLRCSPRSGDLSVYWYQQSLDQGLQFLIQYYNGEERAKGNILERFSAQQFPDLHSELNLSSLELGDSALYFCASSVNPKGKTEAFFGQGTRLTVV.

The rearrangement uses TRBV4-3 and TRBJ2-1, with D perhaps being TRBD1 or TRBD2 (5 bases each). The CDR3 sequence is 15 residues long. Germline V gene sequence: CDR1 LGHNA, CDR2 YSLEER. Trimming pared 0 bases from V and 7 bases from J, leaving 13 bases between. DNA of the CDR3: TGCGCCAGCAGCCAAGACCGGGACCTTAGGAATGAGCAGTTCTTC. Protein sequence: CASSQDRDLRNEQFF.

The chain links TRBV4-1 to TRBJ2-7, with D uncertain. The CDR3 sequence is 15 residues long. V lost 1 base to trimming and J lost 3 bases, with 13 bases between them. Germline CDR1 reads MGHRA; CDR2 reads YSYEKL. The CDR3 sequence is CASSQGQILIYEQYF. The CDR3 DNA reads TGCGCCAGCAGCCAAGGTCAGATCCTTATCTACGAGCAGTACTTC.

In regard to this clonotype: Just one base apart from a much larger clone, this may be a read error. The V and J genes are TRBV6-2 or TRBV6-3 and TRBJ2-7; no definite D call. V lost 2 bases to trimming and J lost 5 bases, with 7 bases between them. Per the germline V gene, CDR1 is MNHEY and CDR2 is SVGEGT. This CDR3 region has 12 residues. For the CDR3, the DNA is TGTGCCAGCAGTTACCCTGCGGACGAGCAGTACTTC. Its translation is CASSYPADEQYF.

This clonotype has a handful of counts. V gene TRBV6-2 or TRBV6-3 combines with J gene TRBJ2-1, with 9 nucleotides matching TRBD2. The trim removed 1 base at V and 9 bases at J, leaving 10 bases unmatched. Germline CDR1 and CDR2: MNHEY and SVGEGT. The CDR3 covers 16 residues. Here the CDR3 reads CASSYLSAGGQSEQFF. In nucleotides, the CDR3 is TGTGCCAGCAGTTACTTGTCCGCGGGAGGGCAAAGTGAGCAGTTCTTC.

V gene TRBV2 combines with J gene TRBJ2-1; TRBD2 agrees at 7 bases. The germline V gene has CDR1 SNHLY and CDR2 FYNNEI. The CDR3 is 13 amino acids. Losses at the gene ends were 0 bases for V and 10 bases for J; bases not matched to a gene: 3. The CDR3: CASSEAYSGEQFF. The CDR3 DNA reads TGTGCCAGCAGTGAAGCGTATAGCGGGGAGCAGTTCTTC.

This clonotype appeared a single time. The junction and the germline gene differ at one end; a read error may be behind it. This chain joins TRBV28 and TRBJ1-2; D unresolved. Germline values: CDR1 MDHEN, CDR2 SYDVKM. The CDR3 spans 9 residues. In nucleotides, the CDR3 is TGTGCCAGCGGCGATGGCTACAACTTC. This translates into CASGDGYNF.

Note on this clonotype: This may arise from a read error, as a much more abundant clone is one base away. The genes are TRBV6-2 or TRBV6-3 and TRBJ1-5; D not certain. Germline CDR1 reads MNHEY; CDR2 reads SVGEGT. CDR3 length: 12 amino acids. V lost 11 bases and J lost 9, with 17 bases in between. The CDR3 sequence is CAGSRGKRPQHF. The CDR3 nucleotides are TGTGCCGGCTCCCGGGGTAAACGGCCCCAGCATTTT.